This TCR beta chain was retrieved from a study of siplizumab effects on memory and regulatory T cells. Broader study findings: It seemed that naive T cells were more diverse than memory cells and were major contributors to the alloresponse.

Germline loops: CDR1 SGHRS, CDR2 YFSETQ. This CDR3 has 15 residues. The repertoire was sequenced with immunoSEQ multiplex PCR; TCRdb's copy has only in-frame clones and lacks some. Of tens of thousands of clones in the sample, about 97% were seen once. Turning to this clone: Its antigen remains unknown. The junction departs from the called germline gene at one end, perhaps through a read error.

This receptor was taken from a human donor in good health. Specimen: naive CD4+ T cells sorted from blood. V gene TRBV5-1 combines with J gene TRBJ2-3; possibly TRBD1 or TRBD2 for D (5 bases each). The CDR3 nucleotides are TGCGCCAGCAGCTTGGAACCAGGGAGAACAGGTACGCAGTATTTT. Protein: CASSLEPGRTGTQYF.